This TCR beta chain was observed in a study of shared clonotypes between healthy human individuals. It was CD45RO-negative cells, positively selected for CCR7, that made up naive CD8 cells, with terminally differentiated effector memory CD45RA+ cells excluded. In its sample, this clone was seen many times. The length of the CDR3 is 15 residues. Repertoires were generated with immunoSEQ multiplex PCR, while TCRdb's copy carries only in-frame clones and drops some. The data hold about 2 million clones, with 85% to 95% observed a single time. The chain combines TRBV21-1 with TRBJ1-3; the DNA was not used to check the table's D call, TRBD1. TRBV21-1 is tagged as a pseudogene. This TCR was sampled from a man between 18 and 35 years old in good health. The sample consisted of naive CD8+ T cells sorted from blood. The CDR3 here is CASIGQLNSGNTIYF. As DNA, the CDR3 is TGTGCCAGTATAGGACAGCTAAACTCTGGAAACACCATATATTTT.